The sample holds many counts of the clone carrying this T cell receptor (beta chain). The antigen remains unidentified. V gave up 0 bases and J gave up 2 bases, with 11 bases separating them. Germline V gene sequence: CDR1 DFQATT, CDR2 SNEGSKA (reference sequence). CDR3 size: 15 residues. These data originate in a study of CD8 T cells in ankylosing spondylitis. Whole-study results and caveats: Reports of some motif variants in reactive arthritis synovial fluid and blood predate this one. It appeared that ankylosing spondylitis blood was characterized by a TCR beta motif of under ten highly homologous variants. Disease-linked clones reportedly concentrated significantly in matched ankylosing spondylitis synovial fluid.

TCRdb ran MiXCR on the 5' RACE reads and lists one entry per CDR3 protein. The table shows about 750,000 distinct CDR3 sequences, with around 20% occurring only once. V usage is TRBV20-1 and J usage is TRBJ2-1; TRBD2 might be the D (6 bases). The clonotype originates from a male donor with ankylosing spondylitis. Sample: blood, either unsorted or a sorted T cell fraction (not recorded which). Here the CDR3 DNA reads TGCAGTGCTAGAGATAGGGAGGTTCCCTACAATGAGCAGTTCTTC. It specifies CSARDREVPYNEQFF.